This T cell receptor beta chain was identified during a study of shared clonotypes between healthy human individuals. Germline V gene lookup returns CDR1 LNHDA and CDR2 SQIVND (reference sequence). The CDR3 contains 14 residues. Trimming took 6 bases from V and 3 from J; bases not matched to a gene: 7. The table came from immunoSEQ multiplex PCR; TCRdb's copy has only in-frame clones and leaves some out. The table records about 380,000 clones, just over 95% of them present only once. This sequence originates from a man aged 25 to 40 in good health. V is TRBV19 and J is TRBJ1-2; 7 bases align to TRBD1. The sequenced sample consisted of memory CD8+ T cells sorted from blood. Subset here: CD45RO+ cells pooled with CCR7-negative TemRA cells. This CDR3 is CASSPGTDYYGYTF. The CDR3 DNA follows: TGTGCCAGTAGCCCAGGGACAGACTACTATGGCTACACCTTC.